Listed here are 2 T cell receptor beta chains from one sample, sequenced in a study of blood T cell repertoires in COVID-19. Measured with immunoSEQ multiplex PCR; TCRdb has only the in-frame clones, and not every one. The data show about 200,000 clones, about 88% seen once. The sample comprised peripheral blood. These TCRs come from a man aged 18 to 29 with active or convalescent COVID-19.

This chain connects TRBV19 to TRBJ2-4, with no clear D. The CDR3 covers 15 residues. Germline V gene sequence: CDR1 LNHDA, CDR2 SQIVND (reference sequence). Trimming stripped 3 bases from V and 3 bases from J, with 12 bases between. The CDR3 DNA reads as TGTGCCAGTAGTATTTCCGGTGGAGTCAAAAACATTCAGTACTTC. This sequence encodes CASSISGGVKNIQYF.

In this sample, this clone turned up once. The chain has TRBV12-5 and TRBJ2-1, with 12 bases identical to TRBD2. Germline V CDR1 and CDR2: LGHNT, FRNRAP. The V gene end was trimmed by 1 base and the J gene end by 1 base; junction bases not matched to a gene: 11. This CDR3 contains 20 residues. CDR3 nucleotide sequence: TGTGCTAGTGGTTTGGGACCGACTAGCGGGAGTTCTGGGTCCTACAATGAGCAGTTCTTC. This encodes CASGLGPTSGSSGSYNEQFF.